This TCR beta chain was observed in a study of response to subunit inactivated influenza vaccine. TCRdb independently ran MiXCR on the RT-PCR reads; one entry per CDR3 protein. The sample lists roughly 700,000 distinct CDR3 sequences; 15% to 17% were seen once. Study-level results: The study's authors posited that every seasonal influenza vaccination enlists few new T cells.

In the case of this clonotype: Its antigen is not known.

Sequences were derived from PBMCs from blood, sampled 12 days after vaccination. The receptor was derived from a man aged 45-65 years who received an inactivated influenza vaccine.

This CDR3 is CASSARPRDEAFF. The CDR3 bases are TGTGCCAGCAGCGCAAGACCGAGAGATGAAGCTTTCTTT. The rearrangement uses TRBV7-2 and TRBJ1-1, with D unresolved. Trimming removed 5 bases from V and 7 bases from J, with 14 bases in between. The CDR3 runs 13 residues. From germline, CDR1 is SGHTA and CDR2 FQGNSA.